This TCR beta chain was profiled in a study of Tregs in tolerant kidney transplant recipients. This clone was picked up one time. Its specificity is unknown. Study conclusions and caveats: For some patients, primers changed over time, blocking nucleotide-level comparison. Donor-specific Treg expansion exceeded global Treg expansion in tolerant patients, suggesting antigen drive.

Related graft donors supplied nonmyeloablative bone marrow transplants, and mixed chimerism was transient. Unstimulated Tregs (CD4+CD25+CD127-) and CD4+CD25- non-Tregs were sorted from PBMCs. Using immunoSEQ multiplex PCR, the repertoire was profiled, and TCRdb retains in-frame clones only, with some absent. The sample consists of about 81,000 clones, roughly 91% of them appearing once. This TCR was sampled from a human patient who received a combined kidney and bone marrow transplant. Among the T cells, some may be from the graft donor. Sequenced here: CD4+ T cells from blood (PBMCs), sampled 24 months after the transplant.

CDR3 nucleotides: TGTGCCAGCAGCGCGACAGCCGGATACGAGCAGTACTTC. Its translation is CASSATAGYEQYF. This sequence joins TRBV9 and TRBJ2-7; possibly TRBD1 for D (5 bases). The CDR3 extends over 13 amino acids. The germline gives CDR1 SGDLS, CDR2 YYNGEE. The germline V and J ends were trimmed by 3 bases and 4 bases, with 11 bases remaining between them.